The present entry profiles one T cell receptor (beta chain) with its context. What it binds is unknown. There are 14 residues in the CDR3. CDR1 and CDR2 (germline): SGDLS, YYNGEE. V shed 3 bases, J shed 4 bases, and the junction held 7 bases outside the gene matches. The entry originates in a study of follicular helper T cells after annual influenza vaccination. Overall study results and limits: For non-cTfh compartments, undersampling could not be ruled out. ICOS+CD38+ cTfh clonality tracked population frequency, and its change tracked circulating plasmablast change.

The sample's time point: 2015-2016 season, pre-vaccination. The protocol was immunoSEQ multiplex PCR, while the TCRdb copy is restricted to in-frame clones and leaves out a portion. Of 5,000 to 7,000 clones listed, 65% to 85% are singletons. The V and J genes are TRBV9 and TRBJ2-7; 7 nucleotides line up with TRBD1. The sequences come from CXCR5- memory CD4+ T cells sorted from blood, collected on the day of influenza vaccination. The source is an adult who received the influenza vaccine. CDR3 sequence: CASSETGWGYEQYF. The CDR3 DNA follows: TGTGCCAGCAGCGAGACAGGGTGGGGATACGAGCAGTACTTC.